These 32 T cell receptor beta chains came from one sample sequenced in a study of lymphopenia after photon versus proton radiotherapy. Some clones are missing from TCRdb's copy, which holds only in-frame ones; the method was immunoSEQ multiplex PCR. The table has around 63,000 clones, around 86% seen once. Sequences were derived from peripheral blood, sampled from a patient treated with proton-based radiotherapy. The receptor source for this set is a man aged 80 or over with esophageal cancer.

The V and J genes are TRBV6-1 and TRBJ1-2, with D possibly TRBD1 on 6 matching bases. The CDR3 spans 13 residues. Germline V gene lookup returns CDR1 MNHNS and CDR2 SASEGT. Trimming stripped 2 bases from V and 5 bases from J, with 9 bases between. DNA of the CDR3: TGTGCCAGCAGTGAATCAGGGGATTATGGCTACACCTTC. Its translation: CASSESGDYGYTF.

The V and J genes are TRBV5-6 and TRBJ2-5; D possibly uses TRBD1 or TRBD2 (5 bases each). V was clipped by 4 bases and J by 1 base, with 11 bases between them. The germline V gene encodes CDR1 SGHDT and CDR2 YYEEEE. CDR3 length equals 14 residues. CDR3 sequence: CASSHAGSQETQYF. CDR3 coding DNA: TGTGCCAGCAGCCATGCAGGGAGCCAAGAGACCCAGTACTTC.

This clone was observed once. The junction departs from germline at one end; a sequencing error may be responsible. In DNA, the CDR3 is TGTGCCAGCAGTCCGGGACAGCGAGGTTTGCTCTTC. Its protein is CASSPGQRGLLF. The genes are TRBV27 and TRBJ2-1, with 7 bases aligning to TRBD1. Germline V gives CDR1 MNHEY, CDR2 SMNVEV (reference sequence). The CDR3 consists of 12 residues.

The chain uses TRBV6-5 and TRBJ2-7; D gene ambiguous. CDR3 length: 12 residues. V was shortened by 6 bases and J by 6 bases, with 12 bases between the two germline ends. The germline V gene has CDR1 MNHEY and CDR2 SVGAGI. CDR3 coding DNA: TGTGCCAGCAGGCGAGGTCCAGGCGAGCAGTACTTC. It translates to CASRRGPGEQYF.

The CDR3 DNA is TGTGCCAGCAGCTTAGAGGGACCGGGCTTCGGGGAGCTGTTTTTT. It encodes CASSLEGPGFGELFF. This chain connects TRBV7-9 to TRBJ2-2; D is possibly TRBD1 or TRBD2 (5 bases each). The CDR3 has 15 residues. Germline CDR1 reads SEHNR; CDR2 reads FQNEAQ (reference sequence). V lost 1 base and J 7 bases, leaving 13 bases between the germline ends.

The genes are TRBV9 and TRBJ2-3; D is perhaps TRBD2 (5 bases). The germline V gene has CDR1 SGDLS and CDR2 YYNGEE. V gave up 1 base and J gave up 1 base, with 7 bases separating them. This CDR3 is 14 amino acids long. DNA of the CDR3: TGTGCCAGCAGCGTATCGAGGGGCACAGATACGCAGTATTTT. It specifies CASSVSRGTDTQYF.

V usage is TRBV6-5 and J usage is TRBJ2-7; 9 nucleotides match TRBD2. Losses at the gene ends were 6 bases for V and 5 bases for J; bases not matched to a gene: 11. The CDR3 is made up of 15 amino acids. Germline CDR1 is MNHEY and CDR2 is SVGAGI. The CDR3 bases are TGTGCCAGCAGAGGTCTGAGCGGGAGGTTTGACGAGCAGTACTTC. This gives the protein CASRGLSGRFDEQYF.

The chain joins TRBV27 to TRBJ2-5; 7 bases are shared with TRBD1. From germline, CDR1 is MNHEY and CDR2 SMNVEV (reference sequence). The CDR3 is made up of 14 amino acids. The V and J ends lost 4 bases and 5 bases, in that order; junction bases with no gene match: 7. The CDR3 nucleotides read TGTGCCAGCAGTTCGACAGGGAGCGAGGAGACCCAGTACTTC. Its translation is CASSSTGSEETQYF.

The chain employs TRBV27 and TRBJ1-2; TRBD1 matches 8 bases. CDR3 size: 19 residues. Germline loops: CDR1 MNHEY, CDR2 SMNVEV (reference sequence). Germline trimming cut 2 bases from V and 4 bases from J; bases unmatched to any gene: 18. This CDR3 is CASSLNARDRILTFYGYTF. The CDR3 nucleotides read TGTGCCAGCAGTTTAAACGCACGGGACAGGATATTGACTTTCTATGGCTACACCTTC.

This clone was detected once. The chain has TRBV7-2 and TRBJ2-4; 9 positions agree with TRBD1. The CDR3 has 14 residues. The germline V gene encodes CDR1 SGHTA and CDR2 FQGNSA. V gave up 4 bases and J gave up 5 bases; unmatched junction bases: 3. Here the CDR3 DNA reads TGTGCCAGCAGCTCTTGGACAGGGGAAAACATTCAGTACTTC. This gives the protein CASSSWTGENIQYF.

The chain joins TRBV19 to TRBJ2-7; D perhaps matches TRBD1 (6 bases). The CDR3 is 17 amino acids. Germline-derived CDR1 and CDR2 are LNHDA and SQIVND (reference sequence). The V end lost 0 bases, the J end lost 2 bases, and 17 bases lay between the germline ends. CDR3 nucleotide sequence: TGTGCCAGTAGTATAGATGTGATTGGGGACACCCCCTACGAGCAGTACTTC. Protein product: CASSIDVIGDTPYEQYF. The full variable domain, with the rest looked up from reference TRBV19 and TRBJ2-7, is DGGITQSPKYLFRKEGQNVTLSCEQNLNHDAMYWYRQDPGQGLRLIYYSQIVNDFQKGDIAEGYSVSREKKESFPLTVTSAQKNPTAFYLCASSIDVIGDTPYEQYFGPGTRLTVT.

This clone was counted between two and nine times. This rearrangement joins TRBV30 to TRBJ1-1; D ambiguous. Trimming pared 2 bases from V and 4 bases from J, leaving 11 bases between. In germline, CDR1 is GTSNPN, CDR2 SVGIG (reference sequence). This CDR3 comprises 13 residues. The CDR3 nucleotides are TGTGCCTGGAGTAGGCGGGATTCCACTGAAGCTTTCTTT. As protein: CAWSRRDSTEAFF.

This sequence joins TRBV6-5 and TRBJ2-4, with a possible D match to TRBD2 (6 bases). Trimming shortened V by 7 bases and J by 0 bases, and 7 bases separated the two germline ends. The germline CDR1 and CDR2 sequences are MNHEY and SVGAGI. The CDR3 runs to 13 residues. The CDR3 DNA reads TGTGCCAGCATGGGACTAGCCAAAAACATTCAGTACTTC. This codes for CASMGLAKNIQYF.

In this sample, this clone turned up once. This chain uses TRBV7-9 with TRBJ1-2, with a weak D call TRBD1 (6 bases). Germline CDR1 SEHNR, CDR2 FQNEAQ (reference sequence). V lost 0 bases, J lost 4 bases, and 12 bases lay in between. This CDR3 spans 15 amino acids. CDR3 amino acids: CASSLARRGTYGYTF. CDR3 nucleotide sequence: TGTGCCAGCAGCTTAGCACGCAGGGGAACCTATGGCTACACCTTC.

This sequence joins TRBV5-6 and TRBJ1-6; TRBD1 aligns across 7 bases. Trimming at V came to 0 bases and at J to 7 bases, leaving 1 base not matched to a gene. There are 14 residues in the CDR3. CDR1 and CDR2 (germline): SGHDT, YYEEEE. CDR3: CASSLGQGNSPLHF. The CDR3 DNA reads as TGTGCCAGCAGCTTGGGACAGGGAAATTCACCCCTCCACTTT. The whole variable domain, filled in from reference TRBV5-6 and TRBJ1-6, reads DAGVTQSPTHLIKTRGQQVTLRCSPKSGHDTVSWYQQALGQGPQFIFQYYEEEERQRGNFPDRFSGHQFPNYSSELNVNALLLGDSALYLCASSLGQGNSPLHFGNGTRLTVT.

V is TRBV4-1 and J is TRBJ2-3; 13 nucleotides agree with TRBD2. This CDR3 spans 15 amino acids. V was pared by 4 bases and J by 7 bases, with 5 bases of the junction left unmatched. The germline V gene encodes CDR1 MGHRA and CDR2 YSYEKL. CDR3 residues: CASSPRTSGGNTQYF. CDR3 nucleotides: TGCGCCAGCAGCCCAAGGACTAGCGGGGGCAATACGCAGTATTTT.

The rearrangement joins TRBV9 to TRBJ1-2; D gene unclear. This CDR3 comprises 14 residues. Germline lookup yields CDR1 SGDLS and CDR2 YYNGEE. V was clipped by 3 bases and J by 2 bases, with 11 bases between them. The CDR3 loop reads CASSADTANYGYTF. CDR3 in DNA: TGTGCCAGCAGCGCGGATACTGCCAACTATGGCTACACCTTC.

This clone showed up many times. The chain combines TRBV6-4 with TRBJ2-1; D unclear. CDR3 length: 14 amino acids. V was cut by 5 bases and J by 5 bases, with 13 bases left in between. The V gene's germline CDR1 is MRHNA and CDR2 SNTAGT. The CDR3 loop is CASSPGLDHNEQFF. As DNA, the CDR3 is TGTGCCAGCAGTCCCGGGCTAGACCACAATGAGCAGTTCTTC.

The genes are TRBV9 and TRBJ1-4; 8 nucleotides align to TRBD1. This CDR3 spans 18 amino acids. Trimming removed 4 bases from V and 0 bases from J; junction bases left unmatched: 11. Germline CDR1 is SGDLS and CDR2 is YYNGEE. The CDR3: CASSPTGGFASTNEKLFF. Here the CDR3 DNA reads TGTGCCAGCAGCCCCACAGGGGGGTTTGCTTCAACTAATGAAAAACTGTTTTTT.

The chain uses TRBV6-1 and TRBJ1-1, with D unresolved. CDR1 is MNHNS, CDR2 SASEGT, per germline. Trimming left V 0 bases short and J 1 base short, with 6 bases between. This CDR3 has 14 residues. In DNA, the CDR3 is TGTGCCAGCAGTGAAGCGCGCTGGAACACTGAAGCTTTCTTT. This gives the protein CASSEARWNTEAFF.

As DNA, the CDR3 is TGTGCCAGCAGCTTAGCCCGGAGGGATACGCAGTATTTT. It translates to CASSLARRDTQYF. The chain joins TRBV11-1 to TRBJ2-3; tentatively, D is TRBD2 (5 bases). The CDR3 spans 13 residues. Germline V gene sequence: CDR1 SGHAT, CDR2 FQDESV (reference sequence). Trimming stripped 0 bases from V and 6 bases from J, with 7 bases between.

The genes are TRBV9 and TRBJ1-2; 10 nucleotides match TRBD1. This CDR3 has 14 amino acids. J lost 8 bases, V lost 4 bases, and 8 bases had no gene match. Germline loops: CDR1 SGDLS, CDR2 YYNGEE. CDR3 DNA sequence: TGTGCCAGCAGCTTAAGAGGGACAGGGGAAGGCTACACCTTC. Translated: CASSLRGTGEGYTF.

V is TRBV7-2 and J is TRBJ1-4; TRBD1 aligns across 8 bases. With V trimmed by 2 bases and J by 0 bases, 8 bases remained unmatched. The CDR3 is made up of 18 amino acids. CDR1 is SGHTA, CDR2 FQGNSA, per germline. CDR3 DNA: TGTGCCAGCAGCTTAACGGCAGGGGGCCCCTCAACTAATGAAAAACTGTTTTTT. Translation: CASSLTAGGPSTNEKLFF.

The CDR3 region is CAWRRGSTDTQYF. CDR3 sequence (DNA): TGTGCCTGGAGAAGGGGGAGCACAGATACGCAGTATTTT. The chain has TRBV30 and TRBJ2-3; D might be TRBD1 (6 bases). Trimming pared 3 bases from V and 0 bases from J, leaving 7 bases between. Germline CDR1 is GTSNPN and CDR2 is SVGIG (reference sequence). The CDR3 has 13 residues.

This clone qualifies as medium-sized. This sequence joins TRBV9 and TRBJ1-3, with D unresolved. CDR1 and CDR2 from the germline V gene are SGDLS and YYNGEE. This CDR3 region has 11 residues. Deletions cut 4 bases from V and 1 base from J, with 0 bases between. The CDR3 coding sequence is TGTGCCAGCAGCTCTGGAAACACCATATATTTT. Its protein product is CASSSGNTIYF.

The genes are TRBV19 and TRBJ1-2; D is perhaps TRBD1 (6 bases). Per germline, CDR1 LNHDA and CDR2 SQIVND (reference sequence). This CDR3 is 13 amino acids long. V gave up 5 bases and J gave up 4 bases, with 11 bases separating them. The CDR3 protein is CASSPGDIYGYTF. CDR3 coding DNA: TGTGCCAGTAGTCCCGGGGACATCTATGGCTACACCTTC. The full variable domain, rest sourced from reference TRBV19 and TRBJ1-2, is DGGITQSPKYLFRKEGQNVTLSCEQNLNHDAMYWYRQDPGQGLRLIYYSQIVNDFQKGDIAEGYSVSREKKESFPLTVTSAQKNPTAFYLCASSPGDIYGYTFGSGTRLTVV.

The rearrangement joins TRBV10-3 to TRBJ2-2; 8 bases line up with TRBD2. Trimming took 5 bases from V and 0 from J; bases not matched to a gene: 5. CDR1 is ENHRY and CDR2 is SYGVKD in the germline V gene. This CDR3 is 16 amino acids long. The CDR3 coding sequence is TGTGCCATCAGTCCTAGCGGGCTTGCGAACACCGGGGAGCTGTTTTTT. Its translation is CAISPSGLANTGELFF.

This clone has just one count. This rearrangement joins TRBV30 to TRBJ2-7; 10 bases map to TRBD2. V was pared by 3 bases and J by 3 bases, with 5 bases of the junction left unmatched. CDR1 is GTSNPN, CDR2 SVGIG, per germline (reference sequence). The CDR3 runs to 14 residues. The CDR3 DNA follows: TGTGCCTGGAGGCAACTAGCGGGGCACTACGAGCAGTACTTC. Its protein product is CAWRQLAGHYEQYF.

The V and J genes are TRBV9 and TRBJ2-7, with 10 bases that match TRBD2. This CDR3 spans 17 amino acids. The V gene end was trimmed by 4 bases and the J gene end by 7 bases; junction bases not matched to a gene: 17. Germline CDR1 and CDR2: SGDLS and YYNGEE. The CDR3 region is CASSPPGASGSSREQYF. Written as DNA, the CDR3 is TGTGCCAGCAGCCCCCCCGGGGCTAGCGGGAGTTCGAGGGAGCAGTACTTC.

This chain links TRBV4-3 with TRBJ1-4; TRBD1 aligns across 10 bases. The trim removed 1 base at V and 7 bases at J, leaving 9 bases unmatched. Germline CDR1 reads LGHNA; CDR2 reads YSLEER. The CDR3 covers 17 residues. CDR3 in amino acids: CASSQAPTGQGFEKLFF. The CDR3 bases are TGCGCCAGCAGCCAAGCTCCTACGGGACAGGGGTTTGAAAAACTGTTTTTT.

V usage is TRBV21-1 and J usage is TRBJ2-2. TRBV21-1 is assigned pseudogene status. The CDR3 covers 15 residues. The CDR3 is CASTSGPTNTGELFF. CDR3 DNA: TGTGCCAGCACATCGGGACCGACGAACACCGGGGAGCTGTTTTTT.

The chain uses TRBV6-5 and TRBJ1-1; the match to TRBD1 covers 8 bases. The CDR3 consists of 16 residues. V trimming: 0 bases; J trimming: 3 bases; junction bases outside the gene matches: 6. Germline CDR1 reads MNHEY; CDR2 reads SVGAGI. CDR3 DNA sequence: TGTGCCAGCAGTTACTCGAGCGCAGGGGGCTACACTGAAGCTTTCTTT. Protein sequence: CASSYSSAGGYTEAFF.